Here is one TCR beta chain with its context. It has no known antigen specificity. The input lacks base qualities; no much larger clone sits a single base away. This entry is derived from a study of blood T cells in healthy people across ages (dated by TCRdb to between 2015 and 2016). At the level of the whole study: In model experiments, roughly one uniquely barcoded TCR beta cDNA molecule per two T cells was captured by template switching. The donors were divided into four age groups: young (average roughly 15 years), middle-aged (about 41), aged (about 60) and long-lived (about 90). Age-related changes in TCR beta repertoire diversity were measured in the study by deep sequencing normalized with unique cDNA molecular identifiers. To avoid experimental bias, donors of different ages were randomly spread across the sequencing lanes. Two additional independent replicas of 1 million unique cDNA reads from the same blood draw were analyzed for two donors (one aged 18 to 30 and one aged 80 or older). Study-wide findings and limitations: Estimates of total diversity based on one million sequenced T cells were regarded as lower bounds and as underestimates. A strong correlation was found between observed TCR beta diversity and the percentage of naive T cells measured by flow cytometry. Compared with the aged group, the long-lived group had more naive CD4+ T cells, fewer expanded clones and increased TCR diversity, a pattern suggesting age selection. Observed TCR beta diversity per million T cells fell roughly linearly with age, and a significant reduction was already apparent by age about 36. Because profiling used bulk unsorted PBMCs, naive and antigen-experienced compartments could not be compared conclusively. Because donor CMV infection status was unknown, age-related changes in expanded clonotypes were potentially confounded.

Library preparation used 5' RACE. TCRdb shows the sequencer as Illumina HiSeq 2500. The second PCR ran for about 6 to 12 cycles and used a J-beta primer mix along with a sample-barcoded 5' primer. A template-switch 5' adaptor carrying 12 random nucleotides introduced a unique molecular identifier onto each TCR beta cDNA molecule. Each sample yielded at least 2.5 million CDR3-containing paired-end reads. All of the RNA was converted into first-strand cDNA using the Mint cDNA synthesis kit, with a TRBC-specific oligonucleotide serving as the primer. Following uracil-DNA glycosylase treatment, a first 18-cycle PCR with universal primers M1SS and BC2_uni_R was performed on all cDNA. Per the source publication's procedure: Each sample was normalized by randomly selecting 1 million high-quality reads, each carrying a distinct molecular identifier. Instead of being binned into consensus sequences, reads that shared molecular identifiers were thrown out. MiTCR, set to a Q25 quality threshold and the strictest error-elimination algorithm, was used for CDR3 identification, clonotype clustering and error correction. A nonparametric unseen species model using Euler transformation provided a lower-bound estimate of total TCR beta diversity. Through fastp at Q25 and MiXCR, TCRdb rebuilt clones from the public reads, retaining in-frame beta chains. Rows with one shared CDR3 protein collapse into an entry with the most common genes and DNA. It is TCRdb's table, rather than the study itself, that gives the V and J calls and clone size. The sample records approximately 900,000 distinct CDR3 sequences, about 48% of which are singletons. The top ten clones comprise roughly 12% of the sample.

Donors were about 36 systemically healthy Caucasian individuals from Russia aged roughly 6 to 95 years. Each donor gave roughly 9 milliliters of peripheral blood, drawn into EDTA-treated Vacutainer tubes. Ficoll-Paque density-gradient centrifugation was used to isolate PBMCs, with at least 6.5 million per sample. Trizol reagent was used to extract total RNA from the PBMCs, yielding at least 6 micrograms per sample. For every donor, flow cytometry on a PBMC aliquot measured the percentage of naive CD45RAhigh/CD27high T cells. Sequencing was performed on blood. The TCR comes from a man aged 30-40 years in good health.

The CDR3 protein sequence reads: CSARGGRDGNTIYF. The nucleotide sequence reads TGCAGTGCTAGAGGCGGGCGGGATGGAAACACCATATATTTT. The chain was built from TRBV20-1 and TRBJ1-3, with the D gene too uncertain to name. From its cysteine to its phenylalanine, the CDR3 spans 14 amino acids. The DNA shown is the 42-base CDR3, in frame from base 1. The germline V gene encodes CDR1 DFQATT and CDR2 SNEGSKA (reference sequence). The junction carries 10 bases between V and J, which are trimmed by 1 base and 3 bases respectively.